This TCR beta chain emerged from a study of Ad26.COV2.S vaccination and SARS-CoV-2 variants. Study observations and caveats: After vaccination, reports described spike-specific CD8+ and CD4+ T cell responses as showing substantial breadth.

Assay used: immunoSEQ multiplex PCR; TCRdb lists only in-frame clones, some missing. There are 400,000 to 450,000 clones in the sample; about nine tenths occur only once, and roughly an eighth lies in the top ten. As regards this clone: Its matching antigen is unknown.

Treatment noted: around 19 received Ad26.COV2.S at low or high dose, single or two shots; five or six received placebo; per-sample allocation not given. All samples were drawn on day 63, counting from the first vaccine or placebo injection. This TCR was recovered from a person between 18 and 65 years old who received the Ad26.COV2.S COVID-19 vaccine or a placebo. The input for sequencing was peripheral blood, taken in a trial of Ad26.COV2.S vaccine versus placebo.

This chain's CDR3 is CASNLRDRGSHEQFF. The CDR3, as DNA: TGTGCCAGCAACCTCCGGGACAGGGGAAGTCATGAGCAGTTCTTC. The rearrangement uses TRBV6-6 and TRBJ2-1, with 10 bases matching TRBD1. V was pared by 7 bases and J by 8 bases, with 11 bases of the junction left unmatched. This CDR3 is 15 amino acids long. The germline CDR1 and CDR2 sequences are MNHNY and SVGAGI (reference sequence).